The 6 T cell receptor beta chains below all came from one sample that was sequenced in a study of blood T cell repertoires in COVID-19. Here immunoSEQ multiplex PCR was the method, and the copy in TCRdb shows in-frame clones only, minus some. The sample holds approximately 500,000 clones, over 75% seen once. The sequencing input was peripheral blood. The receptors stem from a human donor in a cohort sampled during active COVID-19.

The rearrangement joins TRBV6-2 or TRBV6-3 to TRBJ2-7; no firm D call. Germline loops: CDR1 MNHEY, CDR2 SVGEGT. This CDR3 is 13 amino acids long. The V and J ends lost 2 bases and 6 bases respectively, with 11 bases between them. The CDR3 bases are TGTGCCAGCAGTTACCCCGCCCCCGGCGAGCAGTACTTC. Amino acids: CASSYPAPGEQYF.

The chain uses TRBV19 and TRBJ2-7; 8 bases are shared with TRBD1. Germline V CDR1 and CDR2: LNHDA, SQIVND (reference sequence). The CDR3 is made up of 15 amino acids. V lost 7 bases, J lost 0 bases, and 8 bases stayed unmatched. CDR3 residues: CASTIRQGNSYEQYF. In DNA form, the CDR3 reads TGTGCCAGTACCATACGACAGGGGAACTCCTACGAGCAGTACTTC.

There are a few counts of this clone. This sequence joins TRBV28 and TRBJ1-1, with D perhaps TRBD1 (5 bases). V shed 3 bases and J shed 10 bases, with 18 bases lying between them. CDR1 MDHEN and CDR2 SYDVKM come from the germline V gene. This CDR3 is 14 amino acids long. CDR3 sequence reads: CASSFQGWDPGAFF. CDR3 coding DNA: TGTGCCAGCAGTTTTCAGGGATGGGATCCAGGAGCTTTCTTT.

The chain has TRBV29-1 and TRBJ2-6; D ambiguous. In germline, CDR1 is SQVTM, CDR2 ANQGSEA. The CDR3 loop spans 14 amino acids. Trimming shortened V by 6 bases and J by 2 bases, and 11 bases separated the two germline ends. The CDR3 spells CSVSELAGANVLTF. The CDR3 DNA is TGCAGCGTGTCCGAACTTGCTGGGGCCAACGTCCTGACTTTC.

About this clone itself: Other nucleotide sequences in the sample specify the same CDR3. The chain is built from TRBV6-4 and TRBJ1-2; tentative D call: TRBD1 (6 bases). Trimming left V 6 bases short and J 4 bases short, with 15 bases between. Germline CDR1 and CDR2: MRHNA and SNTAGT. This CDR3 region has 14 residues. CDR3 sequence: CASSPTGTGYGYTF. The CDR3 DNA reads TGTGCCAGCAGCCCGACAGGAACCGGCTATGGCTACACCTTC.

The chain links TRBV7-8 to TRBJ2-2, with 10 positions matching TRBD2. Germline loops: CDR1 SGHVS, CDR2 FQNEAQ. The CDR3 runs to 17 residues. With 3 bases clipped from V and 5 bases from J, the junction kept 9 bases outside the gene matches. For the CDR3, the DNA is TGTGCCAGCAGCTTGGCCCCTAGCGGGAGAAAGACCGGGGAGCTGTTTTTT. Protein product: CASSLAPSGRKTGELFF. The variable domain in full, completed from reference TRBV7-8 and TRBJ2-2, reads GAGVSQSPRYKVAKRGQDVALRCDPISGHVSLFWYQQALGQGPEFLTYFQNEAQLDKSGLPSDRFFAERPEGSVSTLKIQRTQQEDSAVYLCASSLAPSGRKTGELFFGEGSRLTVL.